Shown below are 32 T cell receptor beta chains from a single sample sequenced in a study of cytotoxic CD8 clonotypes in ibrutinib-treated CLL. Only in-frame clones appear in the TCRdb table, and some are missing; sequencing was by immunoSEQ multiplex PCR. The data show some 29,000 clones, about three fifths seen once. The sequencing here drew on PBMCs, taken before ibrutinib treatment. The receptors originated from a human donor with chronic lymphocytic leukemia.

V gene TRBV6-1 combines with J gene TRBJ1-1; possible D gene TRBD1, 6 bases. The CDR3 has 15 residues. Per the germline V gene, CDR1 is MNHNS and CDR2 is SASEGT. V was cut by 1 base and J by 8 bases, with 17 bases left in between. This CDR3 is CASSEETGYSPEAFF. In DNA form, the CDR3 reads TGTGCCAGCAGTGAAGAAACAGGGTATTCCCCCGAAGCTTTCTTT.

The chain has TRBV7-2 and TRBJ2-7, with 11 bases that match TRBD2. V dropped 3 bases and J dropped 3; count of bases not matched to a gene: 1. The CDR3 has 14 amino acids. Germline V gene lookup returns CDR1 SGHTA and CDR2 FQGNSA. CDR3 bases: TGTGCCAGCAGCTTTAGCGGGGGGGACTACGAGCAGTACTTC. Amino acid sequence: CASSFSGGDYEQYF.

V is TRBV7-6 and J is TRBJ1-1, with 7 bases that match TRBD1. The CDR3 runs to 14 residues. The V gene's germline CDR1 is SGHVS and CDR2 FNYEAQ. V was clipped by 5 bases and J by 1 base; unmatched bases: 4. CDR3 sequence reads: CASSPGQANTEAFF. The CDR3, as DNA: TGTGCCAGCAGCCCCGGACAGGCGAACACTGAAGCTTTCTTT.

This clone appeared a few times. The chain carries TRBV25-1 and TRBJ2-7, with D possibly being TRBD2 (5 bases). Germline V gives CDR1 MGHDK, CDR2 SYGVNS. This CDR3 has 15 residues. V dropped 2 bases and J dropped 0 bases, with 11 bases sitting between them. The CDR3 here is CASSEGAGASYEQYF. The CDR3 region has the DNA TGTGCCAGCAGTGAAGGCGCGGGTGCCTCCTACGAGCAGTACTTC.

This sequence joins TRBV6-5 and TRBJ2-3; D gene unclear. The CDR3 covers 11 residues. CDR1 MNHEY and CDR2 SVGAGI come from the germline V gene. V lost 0 bases, J lost 15 bases, and 10 bases lay in between. CDR3: CASSYSGIPYF. CDR3 sequence (DNA): TGTGCCAGCAGTTACTCGGGTATACCCTATTTT.

The V gene is TRBV19, the J gene TRBJ2-2; TRBD1 matches 7 bases. Germline CDR1 is LNHDA and CDR2 is SQIVND (reference sequence). The CDR3 totals 15 residues. Germline trimming cut 4 bases from V and 2 bases from J; bases unmatched to any gene: 4. CDR3 sequence: CASSSRQGNTGELFF. The CDR3 DNA is TGTGCCAGTAGTAGCCGACAGGGTAACACCGGGGAGCTGTTTTTT.

This clone appeared a single time. This chain connects TRBV6-5 to TRBJ2-2; a weak D match, TRBD2 (5 bases). The length of the CDR3 is 15 residues. Trimming took off 5 bases at V and 3 bases at J, with 13 bases between the two ends. Looked up from germline, CDR1 is MNHEY and CDR2 is SVGAGI. The DNA for the CDR3 is TGTGCCAGCAGTCCGCGGGCTCCTGACACCGGGGAGCTGTTTTTT. Residues: CASSPRAPDTGELFF.

This clone was detected once. The chain combines TRBV20-1 with TRBJ1-4, with D unresolved. This CDR3 contains 11 residues. Germline CDR1 reads DFQATT; CDR2 reads SNEGSKA (reference sequence). V was cut by 6 bases and J by 7 bases, with 9 bases left in between. The CDR3 sequence: CSARTGEKLFF. CDR3 DNA sequence: TGCAGTGCACGGACCGGTGAAAAACTGTTTTTT.

This clone was counted between two and nine times. This rearrangement joins TRBV11-2 to TRBJ2-7; D assignment may be TRBD1 or TRBD2 (5 bases each). The germline CDR1 and CDR2 sequences are SGHAT and FQNNGV. Trimming took 3 bases from V and 2 from J, leaving 11 bases between them. The CDR3 runs to 14 residues. The CDR3 sequence: CASSFEGLTYEQYF. CDR3 nucleotide sequence: TGTGCCAGCAGCTTTGAGGGGCTTACCTACGAGCAGTACTTC.

The chain combines TRBV27 with TRBJ2-1, with D perhaps given as TRBD1 or TRBD2 (5 bases each). Germline values: CDR1 MNHEY, CDR2 SMNVEV (reference sequence). V was shortened by 3 bases and J by 9 bases, with 18 bases between the two germline ends. CDR3 length: 15 residues. Here the CDR3 reads CASSLADGAEREQFF. As DNA, the CDR3 is TGTGCCAGCAGTTTGGCCGACGGGGCCGAACGTGAGCAGTTCTTC.

The rearrangement uses TRBV6-4 and TRBJ1-6; tentatively, D is TRBD1 (5 bases). The V gene lost 7 bases and the J gene lost 8 bases, with 18 bases spanning the gap. CDR3 size: 15 residues. Germline V gives CDR1 MRHNA, CDR2 SNTAGT. CDR3 nucleotide sequence: TGTGCCAGCACTGAAGCAGCAGGGAAGGATTCACCCCTCCACTTT. It encodes CASTEAAGKDSPLHF.

The chain couples TRBV5-1 to TRBJ2-2; TRBD2 agrees at 11 bases. Germline assignment: CDR1 SGHRS and CDR2 YFSETQ. V dropped 4 bases and J dropped 1; count of bases not matched to a gene: 6. The CDR3 covers 17 residues. The CDR3, as DNA: TGCGCCAGCAGCCCCATGACTAGCGGGGTGAACACCGGGGAGCTGTTTTTT. Translation gives CASSPMTSGVNTGELFF.

This chain links TRBV18 with TRBJ2-6; D is unclear. Germline V CDR1 and CDR2: KGHSH, LQKENI. Deletions cut 3 bases from V and 2 bases from J, with 8 bases between. The CDR3 extends over 15 amino acids. In DNA form, the CDR3 reads TGTGCCAGCTCACCTTTGCGAGCTGGGGCCAACGTCCTGACTTTC. It is translated as CASSPLRAGANVLTF. Filled out from reference TRBV18 and TRBJ2-6, the complete variable domain reads NAGVMQNPRHLVRRRGQEARLRCSPMKGHSHVYWYRQLPEEGLKFMVYLQKENIIDESGMPKERFSAEFPKEGPSILRIQQVVRGDSAAYFCASSPLRAGANVLTFGAGSRLTVL.

The CDR3 DNA reads TGTGCCAGCAACCTACCAGACTCCTACAATGAGCAGTTCTTC. It specifies CASNLPDSYNEQFF. The rearrangement links TRBV11-2 to TRBJ2-1; no definite D call. Trimming shortened V by 7 bases and J by 0 bases, and 10 bases separated the two germline ends. This CDR3 region has 14 residues. Germline loops: CDR1 SGHAT, CDR2 FQNNGV.

The J gene is TRBJ2-3, the V gene TRBV28; no clear D gene. The CDR3 loop spans 12 amino acids. The ends were cut back, 0 bases at V and 4 bases at J, with 2 bases in the middle. In germline, CDR1 is MDHEN, CDR2 SYDVKM. DNA for the CDR3: TGTGCCAGCAGTTTATGGGCAGATACGCAGTATTTT. Translation gives CASSLWADTQYF.

The rearrangement uses TRBV15 and TRBJ2-3; D is tentatively TRBD1 or TRBD2 (5 bases each). The ends were cut back, 7 bases at V and 6 bases at J, with 14 bases in the middle. The CDR3 has 13 residues. Germline-derived CDR1 and CDR2 are LNHNV and YYDKDF (reference sequence). The CDR3 bases are TGTGCCACCACCCATGGGGACCGCGATACGCAGTATTTT. Translated, it gives CATTHGDRDTQYF.

V gene TRBV6-5 combines with J gene TRBJ2-5, with D possibly matching TRBD1 (5 bases). Trimming took 4 bases from V and 7 from J, leaving 19 bases between them. CDR1 and CDR2 from the germline V gene are MNHEY and SVGAGI. The CDR3 is 15 residues long. CDR3 DNA: TGTGCCAGCAGTTTCCCCGGTAGGGGCTTGGTGACCCAGTACTTC. It translates to CASSFPGRGLVTQYF.

V and J are TRBV6-7 and TRBJ2-3; 8 nucleotides align to TRBD2. TRBV6-7 is an ORF for which the function is uncertain. Unmatched junction bases numbered 15, after V lost 4 bases and J lost 6 bases. This CDR3 comprises 17 residues. The CDR3 protein is CASSSVLLAGQVDTQYF. In DNA, the CDR3 is TGTGCCAGCAGTTCTGTCCTGTTAGCGGGGCAAGTGGATACGCAGTATTTT.

This clone is classed as medium-sized. The genes are TRBV19 and TRBJ2-1, with D possibly matching TRBD2 (6 bases). Trimming stripped 2 bases from V and 5 bases from J, with 22 bases between. CDR1 and CDR2 from the germline V gene are LNHDA and SQIVND (reference sequence). The CDR3 covers 18 residues. As DNA, the CDR3 is TGTGCCAGTAGTATAACCTCACAGACTAGTCGTATAGACAATGAGCAGTTCTTC. It is translated as CASSITSQTSRIDNEQFF. The complete variable domain, with remaining parts taken from reference TRBV19 and TRBJ2-1, reads DGGITQSPKYLFRKEGQNVTLSCEQNLNHDAMYWYRQDPGQGLRLIYYSQIVNDFQKGDIAEGYSVSREKKESFPLTVTSAQKNPTAFYLCASSITSQTSRIDNEQFFGPGTRLTVL.

The gene calls are TRBV19 and TRBJ2-7, with D possibly being TRBD1 (5 bases). Germline CDR1 LNHDA, CDR2 SQIVND (reference sequence). V was trimmed by 8 bases and J by 3 bases, leaving 14 bases between them. This CDR3 is 13 amino acids long. The CDR3 sequence is CASAAAGNYEQYF. CDR3 nucleotide sequence: TGTGCCAGTGCGGCGGCAGGGAACTACGAGCAGTACTTC.

By share of the sample, this clone is medium-sized. The chain employs TRBV28 and TRBJ2-4; possibly TRBD1 or TRBD2 for D (6 bases each). V was clipped by 6 bases and J by 8 bases, with 20 bases between them. CDR1 MDHEN and CDR2 SYDVKM come from the germline V gene. The CDR3 sequence is 15 residues long. CDR3 loop: CASSSLGGRIDIQYF. Here the CDR3 DNA reads TGTGCCAGCAGCTCCCTTGGGGGGCGAATTGACATTCAGTACTTC. Full variable domain (outside the CDR3, taken from reference TRBV28 and TRBJ2-4): DVKVTQSSRYLVKRTGEKVFLECVQDMDHENMFWYRQDPGLGLRLIYFSYDVKMKEKGDIPEGYSVSREKKERFSLILESASTNQTSMYLCASSSLGGRIDIQYFGAGTRLSVL.

This clone was seen only a few times. The chain has TRBV28 and TRBJ2-7; 10 bases are a match to TRBD2. Germline assignment: CDR1 MDHEN and CDR2 SYDVKM. The V and J ends lost 8 bases and 7 bases, in that order; junction bases with no gene match: 14. The CDR3 covers 15 residues. The CDR3 here is CASGPTSGNSREQYF. DNA of the CDR3: TGTGCCAGCGGACCAACTAGCGGGAATTCGCGGGAGCAGTACTTC.

The sample holds a few counts of this clone. This chain joins TRBV6-4 and TRBJ1-1; 11 bases are a match to TRBD1. V was clipped by 2 bases and J by 4 bases; unmatched bases: 0. This CDR3 comprises 14 residues. Germline values: CDR1 MRHNA, CDR2 SNTAGT. As DNA, the CDR3 is TGTGCCAGCAGTGACGGGACAGGGGGCACTGAAGCTTTCTTT. It specifies CASSDGTGGTEAFF.

J is TRBJ1-2 and V is TRBV7-2; a possible D gene is TRBD1 (6 bases). This CDR3 has 11 residues. Germline-derived CDR1 and CDR2 are SGHTA and FQGNSA. The germline V and J ends were trimmed by 4 bases and 12 bases, with 12 bases remaining between them. The CDR3 here is CASSSDRRNTF. The CDR3, as DNA: TGTGCCAGCAGCTCCGACAGGCGGAACACCTTC.

The chain has TRBV27 and TRBJ2-1; no firm D call. Germline-derived CDR1 and CDR2 are MNHEY and SMNVEV (reference sequence). CDR3 length equals 16 residues. Trimming pared 1 base from V and 0 bases from J, leaving 10 bases between. CDR3 amino acids: CASSLFTLGSYNEQFF. Written as DNA, the CDR3 is TGTGCCAGCAGTTTATTCACCTTGGGCTCCTACAATGAGCAGTTCTTC.

The J gene is TRBJ2-3, the V gene TRBV25-1; D unresolved. Per the germline V gene, CDR1 is MGHDK and CDR2 is SYGVNS. CDR3 length: 15 residues. The germline V and J ends were trimmed by 2 bases and 5 bases, with 14 bases remaining between them. CDR3 protein: CASSEKGSTGDTQYF. Written as DNA, the CDR3 is TGTGCCAGCAGTGAAAAAGGAAGCACGGGAGATACGCAGTATTTT.

V gene TRBV30 combines with J gene TRBJ1-2; D is uncertain. Germline-derived CDR1 and CDR2 are GTSNPN and SVGIG (reference sequence). V was cut by 2 bases and J by 10 bases, with 8 bases left in between. The CDR3 sequence is 10 residues long. The CDR3 is CAWSYQAYTF. The CDR3 bases are TGTGCCTGGAGTTATCAGGCCTACACCTTC.

This clone was seen a handful of times. V is TRBV5-4 and J is TRBJ1-1; no reliable D call. The CDR3 is 12 residues long. The V gene's germline CDR1 is SGHNT and CDR2 YYREEE (reference sequence). V was clipped by 4 bases and J by 3 bases, with 7 bases between them. CDR3 DNA: TGTGCCAGCAGCGCCACCGACACTGAAGCTTTCTTT. This sequence encodes CASSATDTEAFF.

This sequence joins TRBV27 and TRBJ1-5; weak D call: TRBD1 (6 bases). The CDR3 consists of 13 residues. Germline CDR1 and CDR2: MNHEY and SMNVEV (reference sequence). Trimming cost V 6 bases and J 7 bases, with 13 bases left between them. The CDR3 nucleotides are TGTGCCAGCAGCGTTCGGGGGCAACAGCCCCAGCATTTT. Its translation is CASSVRGQQPQHF.

This clone was detected only a few times. This chain uses TRBV11-2 with TRBJ1-1, with D possibly TRBD1 on 5 matching bases. The CDR3 length is 14 residues. Germline CDR1 SGHAT, CDR2 FQNNGV. Trimming shortened V by 5 bases and J by 1 base, and 11 bases separated the two germline ends. The CDR3 loop is CASSLGRGNTEAFF. DNA for the CDR3: TGTGCCAGCAGCCTCGGGAGGGGGAACACTGAAGCTTTCTTT. The variable domain in full, with the rest retrieved from reference TRBV11-2 and TRBJ1-1, is EAGVAQSPRYKIIEKRQSVAFWCNPISGHATLYWYQQILGQGPKLLIQFQNNGVVDDSQLPKDRFSAERLKGVDSTLKIQPAKLEDSAVYLCASSLGRGNTEAFFGQGTRLTVV.

The chain is built from TRBV25-1 and TRBJ1-1; a weak D match, TRBD1 (5 bases). The ends were cut back, 7 bases at V and 1 base at J, with 16 bases in the middle. Looked up from germline, CDR1 is MGHDK and CDR2 is SYGVNS. The CDR3 covers 15 residues. The CDR3 DNA reads as TGTGCCAGCACCAGGCAGGGACCTTCGAACACTGAAGCTTTCTTT. This translates into CASTRQGPSNTEAFF.

Judged by abundance, this clone is medium-sized. The gene calls are TRBV4-1 and TRBJ1-1; D call uncertain. This CDR3 is built from 15 residues. Germline-derived CDR1 and CDR2 are MGHRA and YSYEKL. Trimming stripped 1 base from V and 4 bases from J, with 13 bases between. This CDR3 reads CASSQGLISGTEAFF. DNA of the CDR3: TGCGCCAGCAGCCAAGGACTCATAAGCGGCACTGAAGCTTTCTTT.